This T cell receptor (beta chain) comes out of a study of T cell repertoires in cytomegalovirus infection. Study context: Evidence of both CMV infection and a matching HLA type came from public TCR beta signatures.

This clonotype has a count of ten or more. The antigen remains undetermined. The CDR3 extends over 16 amino acids. CDR1 SGHTA and CDR2 FQGNSA come from the germline V gene. Trimming left V 2 bases short and J 4 bases short, with 14 bases between. Each CDR3 protein gets one entry after TCRdb re-called the reads with MiXCR. In the table there are roughly 240,000 distinct CDR3 sequences, approximately 7% of which are singletons. Study findings and constraints: HLA-C-restricted CMV clonotypes gave the most frequent clonotype in two of eight donors. Cumulative frequency (of public TCR beta family members) identified carriers of CMV plus the relevant HLA.

This chain joins TRBV7-2 and TRBJ2-2; D is uncertain. Sequencing input: PBMCs. This TCR was sampled from a human donor in good health (CMV status not recorded). Some clones in this sample may be carry-over from other donors' samples. CDR3 sequence: CASSLFAGSPTGELFF. The CDR3 region has the DNA TGTGCCAGCAGCTTATTTGCCGGGTCCCCCACCGGGGAGCTGTTTTTT. Using reference TRBV7-2 and TRBJ2-2 for the parts outside the CDR3, the full variable domain is GAGVSQSPSNKVTEKGKDVELRCDPISGHTALYWYRQSLGQGLEFLIYFQGNSAPDKSGLPSDRFSAERTGGSVSTLTIQRTQQEDSAVYLCASSLFAGSPTGELFFGEGSRLTVL.